A single sample is the source of the 25 T cell receptor beta chains below, sequenced in a study of OX40 agonist ivuxolimab in advanced cancers. Method: immunoSEQ multiplex PCR; TCRdb's copy keeps in-frame clones and lacks some. This table holds some 50,000 clones, approximately 90% found once. Sequenced material: CD4+ or CD8+ T cells sorted from blood, taken in a trial of the OX40 agonist ivuxolimab. All receptors derive from an adult with an advanced solid tumor such as melanoma, head and neck, liver or kidney cancer.

A note on this clone: As the CDR3 is not closed by the conserved phenylalanine or tryptophan, this likely results from a read error. The CDR3 DNA reads TGTGCCAGCAGCTTGGGACAGGGCTCAGATACGCAGTATCTT. It is translated as CASSLGQGSDTQYL. The chain couples TRBV5-5 to TRBJ2-3, with 7 positions matching TRBD1. There are 14 residues in the CDR3. J lost 4 bases, V lost 0 bases, and 2 bases had no gene match. Germline V lookup: CDR1 SGHKS, CDR2 YYEKEE (reference sequence).

This clone was seen more than once but under ten times. The chain has TRBV2 and TRBJ1-1; D is uncertain. Germline CDR1 SNHLY, CDR2 FYNNEI. Trimming removed 2 bases at V and 8 bases at J, with 9 bases between. The CDR3 is made up of 12 amino acids. CDR3 sequence reads: CASSEYRNEAFF. CDR3 DNA: TGTGCCAGCAGTGAATACAGAAACGAAGCTTTCTTT.

This chain connects TRBV6-6 to TRBJ2-7; tentatively, D is TRBD1 (6 bases). V dropped 7 bases and J dropped 2 bases, with 12 bases sitting between them. The CDR3 loop spans 13 amino acids. The germline gives CDR1 MNHNY, CDR2 SVGAGI (reference sequence). The CDR3 protein is CASTRTATYEQYF. CDR3 nucleotide sequence: TGTGCCAGCACCAGGACAGCTACCTACGAGCAGTACTTC.

This chain uses TRBV6-5 with TRBJ2-5; D possibly corresponds to TRBD2 (7 bases). The V end lost 8 bases, the J end lost 5 bases, and 12 bases lay between the germline ends. Germline loops: CDR1 MNHEY, CDR2 SVGAGI. The CDR3 has 12 amino acids. CDR3 loop: CASAPGGETQYF. The CDR3 DNA reads TGTGCCAGCGCACCGGGGGGCGAGACCCAGTACTTC.

The chain couples TRBV7-4 to TRBJ1-2, with 8 bases that match TRBD1. From germline, CDR1 is SGHVT and CDR2 SQSDAQ. The CDR3 has 13 amino acids. V lost 8 bases and J lost 3; bases outside the gene matches: 5. The CDR3 is CASRTGMDYGYTF. CDR3 nucleotide sequence: TGTGCCAGCCGGACAGGGATGGACTATGGCTACACCTTC.

V is TRBV11-2 and J is TRBJ2-4, with 11 positions matching TRBD2. CDR1 is SGHAT and CDR2 is FQNNGV in the germline V gene. The CDR3 totals 15 residues. With 5 bases clipped from V and 7 bases from J, the junction kept 7 bases outside the gene matches. The CDR3 protein is CASSALAGVGNIQYF. CDR3 bases: TGTGCCAGCAGCGCACTAGCGGGAGTCGGGAACATTCAGTACTTC.

The rearrangement uses TRBV29-1 and TRBJ2-7; TRBD2 might be the D (6 bases). Per germline, CDR1 SQVTM and CDR2 ANQGSEA. Trimming pared 2 bases from V and 3 bases from J, leaving 8 bases between. The CDR3 covers 12 residues. This chain's CDR3 is CSVELTSYEQYF. The DNA of the CDR3 is TGCAGCGTTGAACTGACTAGCTACGAGCAGTACTTC.

The V call is TRBV4-3, the J call TRBJ2-7; 10 bases align to TRBD1. V gave up 6 bases and J gave up 1 base; unmatched junction bases: 9. Germline assignment: CDR1 LGHNA and CDR2 YSLEER. The CDR3 is 16 residues long. The CDR3 reads CASSFSGTGESYEQYF. CDR3 sequence (DNA): TGCGCCAGCAGTTTTTCCGGGACAGGGGAGTCCTACGAGCAGTACTTC.

V is TRBV30 and J is TRBJ1-2, with 8 nucleotides matching TRBD1. The CDR3 length is 13 residues. In germline, CDR1 is GTSNPN, CDR2 SVGIG (reference sequence). V was pared by 8 bases and J by 3 bases, with 8 bases of the junction left unmatched. CDR3 region: CARKDRADYGYTF. The CDR3 DNA sequence: TGTGCCCGCAAGGACAGGGCTGACTATGGCTACACCTTC.

This chain links TRBV28 with TRBJ2-3; D possibly corresponds to TRBD2 (6 bases). This CDR3 has 15 amino acids. The V end lost 6 bases, the J end lost 0 bases, and 13 bases lay between the germline ends. CDR1 and CDR2 from the germline V gene are MDHEN and SYDVKM. CDR3 sequence reads: CASRSGTYSTDTQYF. The CDR3 nucleotides are TGTGCCAGCAGGTCCGGGACTTATAGCACAGATACGCAGTATTTT.

The chain recombines TRBV6-5 with TRBJ2-2, with D tentatively TRBD1 or TRBD2 (6 bases each). Per the germline V gene, CDR1 is MNHEY and CDR2 is SVGAGI. Trimming shortened V by 1 base and J by 7 bases, and 16 bases separated the two germline ends. The CDR3 totals 16 residues. The CDR3 loop is CASSYYVAGEVGELFF. CDR3 nucleotides: TGTGCCAGCAGTTACTACGTGGCAGGGGAGGTCGGGGAGCTGTTTTTT.

The chain is built from TRBV4-3 and TRBJ2-3; 8 bases are shared with TRBD1. V trimming: 0 bases; J trimming: 1 base; junction bases outside the gene matches: 6. CDR1 is LGHNA and CDR2 is YSLEER in the germline V gene. This CDR3 is built from 17 residues. The DNA for the CDR3 is TGCGCCAGCAGCCAAGACCCGGACAGGGCGGGCACAGATACGCAGTATTTT. Translation gives CASSQDPDRAGTDTQYF.

The table lists this clone with a few counts. The J gene is TRBJ2-3, the V gene TRBV6-4, with 8 positions matching TRBD2. The V and J ends lost 3 bases and 1 base, in that order; junction bases with no gene match: 0. This CDR3 has 14 amino acids. In germline, CDR1 is MRHNA, CDR2 SNTAGT. The CDR3 coding sequence is TGTGCCAGCAGTGAAGCGGGGGGCACAGATACGCAGTATTTT. Its translation is CASSEAGGTDTQYF.

This chain joins TRBV9 and TRBJ1-2; perhaps TRBD1 as D (6 bases). Germline V CDR1 and CDR2: SGDLS, YYNGEE. This CDR3 is built from 12 residues. Trimming shortened V by 3 bases and J by 3 bases, and 6 bases separated the two germline ends. Here the CDR3 DNA reads TGTGCCAGCAGCGGGACAGACTATGGCTACACCTTC. Its translation is CASSGTDYGYTF.

This rearrangement joins TRBV9 to TRBJ2-5; possibly TRBD2 for D (7 bases). In germline, CDR1 is SGDLS, CDR2 YYNGEE. The CDR3 consists of 14 residues. Trimming stripped 9 bases from V and 4 bases from J, with 19 bases between. CDR3 nucleotides: TGTGCCACCAATGGGGGGGGCCGCGGAGAGACCCAGTACTTC. This encodes CATNGGGRGETQYF.

The genes are TRBV19 and TRBJ2-4; D gene ambiguous. The CDR3 extends over 14 amino acids. V was pared by 6 bases and J by 8 bases, with 17 bases between. Germline CDR1 LNHDA, CDR2 SQIVND (reference sequence). The CDR3 nucleotides read TGTGCCAGTAGCCTAGGTGGCACTACGGACATTCAGTACTTC. Protein product: CASSLGGTTDIQYF.

The genes are TRBV27 and TRBJ2-2, with TRBD1 identical over 9 bases. Germline V CDR1 and CDR2: MNHEY, SMNVEV (reference sequence). V shed 1 base, J shed 4 bases, and the junction held 7 bases outside the gene matches. There are 17 residues in the CDR3. As DNA, the CDR3 is TGTGCCAGCAGTTTATTAAGGGACAGGGAAAGCACCGGGGAGCTGTTTTTT. This translates into CASSLLRDRESTGELFF.

The chain joins TRBV4-1 to TRBJ1-5; tentative D call: TRBD1 (5 bases). Germline V gene data show CDR1 as MGHRA and CDR2 as YSYEKL. CDR3 length: 16 residues. Trimming cost V 1 base and J 4 bases, with 14 bases left between them. CDR3 residues: CASSQVRDGLNQPQHF. Written as DNA, the CDR3 is TGCGCCAGCAGCCAAGTAAGGGACGGACTTAATCAGCCCCAGCATTTT.

The chain is built from TRBV15 and TRBJ2-1; 13 bases are shared with TRBD2. The CDR3 totals 16 residues. CDR1 and CDR2 (germline): LNHNV, YYDKDF (reference sequence). V shed 3 bases and J 1 base; nucleotides not matched to a gene: 0. The CDR3 here is CATSRTSGGSYNEQFF. CDR3 DNA: TGTGCCACCAGCAGGACTAGCGGGGGGTCCTACAATGAGCAGTTCTTC.

V is TRBV10-3 and J is TRBJ2-7; no clear D gene. The V and J ends lost 3 bases and 3 bases respectively, with 9 bases between them. The CDR3 spans 13 residues. Germline-derived CDR1 and CDR2 are ENHRY and SYGVKD. CDR3 protein: CAISDLDHYEQYF. CDR3 sequence (DNA): TGTGCCATCAGTGACCTGGACCACTACGAGCAGTACTTC.

The genes are TRBV19 and TRBJ1-1, with TRBD1 matching over 7 bases. Trimming took 5 bases from V and 5 from J; bases not matched to a gene: 11. This CDR3 comprises 15 residues. Germline loops: CDR1 LNHDA, CDR2 SQIVND (reference sequence). CDR3 nucleotides: TGTGCCAGTAGTTTTCCACAGGGGAGGAGTACTGAAGCTTTCTTT. Residues: CASSFPQGRSTEAFF.

This chain uses TRBV6-5 with TRBJ2-5, with D maybe TRBD2 (5 bases). Germline V CDR1 and CDR2: MNHEY, SVGAGI. The V end was cut by 6 bases, the J end by 2 bases, with 13 bases between. The CDR3 length is 14 residues. The CDR3, as DNA: TGTGCCAGCAGCCTACTAGGCCCGCAAGAGACCCAGTACTTC. This gives the protein CASSLLGPQETQYF.

This sequence joins TRBV6-4 and TRBJ2-1, with TRBD2 identical over 7 bases. The V and J ends lost 6 bases and 0 bases, in that order; junction bases with no gene match: 8. CDR1 and CDR2 from the germline V gene are MRHNA and SNTAGT. The CDR3 loop spans 16 amino acids. The CDR3 nucleotides read TGTGCCAGCAGCTCATTAGCGGGTAGCTCCTACAATGAGCAGTTCTTC. This translates into CASSSLAGSSYNEQFF.

V gene TRBV19 combines with J gene TRBJ2-1; D perhaps matches TRBD2 (6 bases). The V end was cut by 3 bases, the J end by 3 bases, with 15 bases between. Germline CDR1 LNHDA, CDR2 SQIVND (reference sequence). CDR3 length: 16 amino acids. CDR3 protein: CASSIATRSRYNEQFF. The CDR3 DNA reads as TGTGCCAGTAGTATCGCGACTAGGTCTCGCTACAATGAGCAGTTCTTC.

The chain links TRBV28 to TRBJ1-4; D unclear. CDR1 and CDR2 from the germline V gene are MDHEN and SYDVKM. This CDR3 contains 13 residues. The V and J ends lost 4 bases and 7 bases respectively, with 10 bases between them. DNA of the CDR3: TGTGCCAGCAGTTCGGGAGGAGGTGAAAAACTGTTTTTT. Amino acid sequence: CASSSGGGEKLFF.